This note documents a single TCR beta chain sequence. The sample originates from a study of T-cell reconstitution after alpha-beta-depleted transplantation in children. Library preparation (for TCRbeta) was performed with unique molecular identifiers. TCRdb independently ran MiXCR on the PCR reads; one entry per CDR3 protein. This sample carries under 450,000 distinct CDR3 sequences, around 15% of them seen once, and the ten largest clones take around 30%. Deletions cut 5 bases from V and 7 bases from J, with 18 bases between. Germline CDR1 SGHAT, CDR2 FQNNGV. The CDR3 totals 14 residues. The chain uses TRBV11-2 and TRBJ2-7, with a possible D match to TRBD2 (6 bases). This clonotype was obtained from a boy younger than two who had a stem cell transplant for Wiskott-Aldrich syndrome, so the T cells may come from the graft donor. Sequenced material: PBMCs, mostly from graft donor cells, taken 360 days after TCRalphabeta/CD19-depleted stem cell transplant. The CDR3: CASSDLVGGFEQYF. Here the CDR3 DNA reads TGTGCCAGCAGCGACCTAGTCGGAGGGTTTGAGCAGTACTTC.